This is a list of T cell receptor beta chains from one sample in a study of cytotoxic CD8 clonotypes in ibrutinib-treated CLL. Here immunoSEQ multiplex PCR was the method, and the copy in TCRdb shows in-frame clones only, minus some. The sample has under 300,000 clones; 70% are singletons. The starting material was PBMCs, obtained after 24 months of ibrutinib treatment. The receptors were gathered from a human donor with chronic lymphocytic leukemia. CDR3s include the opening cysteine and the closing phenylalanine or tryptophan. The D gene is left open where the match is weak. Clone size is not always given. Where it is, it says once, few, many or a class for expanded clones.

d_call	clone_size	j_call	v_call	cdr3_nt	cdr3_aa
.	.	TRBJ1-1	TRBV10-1	TGCGCCAGCAGTTTGGGGGGTTCCGGCACTGAAGCTTTCTTT	CASSLGGSGTEAFF
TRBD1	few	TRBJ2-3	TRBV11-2	TGTGCCAGCAGCTTCGGGGACAGGGGCACAGATACGCAGTATTTT	CASSFGDRGTDTQYF
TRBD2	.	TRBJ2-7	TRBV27	TGTGCCAGCCACTACCGGGGGGGCGGGAGAGGGATCTACGAGCAGTACTTC	CASHYRGGGRGIYEQYF
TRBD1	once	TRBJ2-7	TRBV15	TGTGCCACCAGCAGAGGGACAGGGGGGAGGTACGAGCAGTACTTC	CATSRGTGGRYEQYF
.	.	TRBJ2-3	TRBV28	TGTGCCAGCTCCGACACTAGCACAGATACGCAGTATTTT	CASSDTSTDTQYF
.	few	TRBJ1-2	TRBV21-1	TGTGCCAGCAGCAATACAGGGGCTCAAGCTAACTATGGCTACACCTTC	CASSNTGAQANYGYTF
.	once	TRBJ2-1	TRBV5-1	TGCGCCAGCAGCTTGGGAGGCAGGCTCTACAATGAGCAGTTCTTC	CASSLGGRLYNEQFF
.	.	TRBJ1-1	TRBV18	TGTGCCAGCTCACCACTACGGGACACTGAAGCTTTCTTT	CASSPLRDTEAFF
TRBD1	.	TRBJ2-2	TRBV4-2	TGTGCCAGCAGCCCAGGACAGGGGTGGACCGGGGAGCTGTTTTTT	CASSPGQGWTGELFF
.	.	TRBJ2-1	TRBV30	TGTGCCTGGAGTGTGGGGCTAGCTGGACACAATGAGCAGTTCTTC	CAWSVGLAGHNEQFF
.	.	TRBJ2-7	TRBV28	TGTGCCAGCAGTTCCCCAGTTGGTAAGGACGAGCAGTACTTC	CASSSPVGKDEQYF
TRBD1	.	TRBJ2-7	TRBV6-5	TGTGCCAGCAGTTACGGGACAGGGATCTACGAGCAGTACTTC	CASSYGTGIYEQYF
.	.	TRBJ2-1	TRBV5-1	TGCGCCAGCAGCCTCGACGTGCCTTCCTACAATGAGCAGTTCTTC	CASSLDVPSYNEQFF
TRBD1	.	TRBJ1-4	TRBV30	TGTGCCTGGAGTGGGCACATTAGGGGGCCGGGTGGTGAAAAACTGTTTTTT	CAWSGHIRGPGGEKLFF
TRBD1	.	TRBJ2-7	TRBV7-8	TGTGCCAGCAGCAGCCGGGACAGCCTTTCCGAGCAGTACTTC	CASSSRDSLSEQYF
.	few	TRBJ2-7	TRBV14	TGTGCCAGCAGCCAAGAGTGGGGCTCCTACGAGCAGTACTTC	CASSQEWGSYEQYF
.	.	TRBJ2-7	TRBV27	TGTGCCAGCAGTTTATCGATAGGAGACCTGGGCTACGAGCAGTACTTC	CASSLSIGDLGYEQYF
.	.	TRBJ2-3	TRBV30	TGTGCCTGGATGTATGATGGGGTTCTGGAGGATACGCAGTATTTT	CAWMYDGVLEDTQYF
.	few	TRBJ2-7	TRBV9	TGTGCCAGCAGCTCGGACTGGTACGAGCAGTACTTC	CASSSDWYEQYF
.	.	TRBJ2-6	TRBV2	TGTGCCAGCAGCCCCGCCCTCTCTGGGGCCAACGTCCTGACTTTC	CASSPALSGANVLTF
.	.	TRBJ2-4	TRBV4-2	TGTGCCAGCAGCCGTGGAGGGAGTATCGACAAAAACATTCAGTACTTC	CASSRGGSIDKNIQYF
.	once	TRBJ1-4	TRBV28	TGTGCCAGCGCCCCAGGGTGGGGTGAAAAACTGTTTTTT	CASAPGWGEKLFF
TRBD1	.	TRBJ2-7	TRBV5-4	TGTGCCAGCAGCTCGAAACTCGGGACAGGGTCGCAAGAGCAGTACTTC	CASSSKLGTGSQEQYF
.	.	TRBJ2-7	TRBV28	TGTGCCAGCAGTTTTACAGGGGCGGGGGAGCAGTACTTC	CASSFTGAGEQYF
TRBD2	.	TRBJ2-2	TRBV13	TGTGCCAGCACCTTAACTAGCGGAACGAACACCGGGGAGCTGTTTTTT	CASTLTSGTNTGELFF
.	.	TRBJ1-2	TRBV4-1	TGCGCCAGCAGCCAAGATAAGCCCTATGGCTACACCTTC	CASSQDKPYGYTF
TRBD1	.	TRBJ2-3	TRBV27	TGTGCCAGCAGTCCTAGGGGGCGACTACCCACAGATACGCAGTATTTT	CASSPRGRLPTDTQYF
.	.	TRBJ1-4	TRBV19	TGTGCCAGTAGTGCAGGGTCCCTAGGGGAAAAACTGTTTTTT	CASSAGSLGEKLFF
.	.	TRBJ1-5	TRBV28	TGTGCCAGCAGTCTGACAGTTTATAGCAATCAGCCCCAGCATTTT	CASSLTVYSNQPQHF
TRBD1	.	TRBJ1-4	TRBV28	TGTGCCAGCAGTTTTTTAGGACAGGGACAAGGAAAACTGTTTTTT	CASSFLGQGQGKLFF
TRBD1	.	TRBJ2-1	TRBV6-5	TGTGCCAGCAGTGGGACAGACAATGAGCAGTTCTTC	CASSGTDNEQFF
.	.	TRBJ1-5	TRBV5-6	TGTGCCAGCAGCTTGGCAGGGGAGGGCAATCAGCCCCAGCATTTT	CASSLAGEGNQPQHF
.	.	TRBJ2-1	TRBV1	TGCACCAGCAGCCATTCGGGGCGGGTGGGGTACAATGAGCAGTTCTTC	CTSSHSGRVGYNEQFF
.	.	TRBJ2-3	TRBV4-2	TGTGCCAGCAGCCAAGATTTGGAGGGGTCAGATACGCAGTATTTT	CASSQDLEGSDTQYF
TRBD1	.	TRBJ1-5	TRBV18	TGTGCCAGCTCAGGGACAGGGGGCCGACAGCCCCAGCATTTT	CASSGTGGRQPQHF
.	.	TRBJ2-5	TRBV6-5	TGTGCCAGCAAAAGGCAGCCACGATGGGAGACCCAGTACTTC	CASKRQPRWETQYF
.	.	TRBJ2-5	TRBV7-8	TGTGCCAGCAGCCAAAGCGAGGGGCTCCAAGAGACCCAGTACTTC	CASSQSEGLQETQYF
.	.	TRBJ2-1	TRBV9	TGTGCCAGCAGCCCTCTTTTGGCCCAAACCCGCGATGAGCAGTTCTTC	CASSPLLAQTRDEQFF
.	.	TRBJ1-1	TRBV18	TGTGCCAGCTCAGAGGGCACTGAAGCTTTCTTT	CASSEGTEAFF
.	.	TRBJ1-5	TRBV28	TGTGCCAGCAGTTTACCCTTACAGGGCGATTGGATAAGCAATCAGCCCCAGCATTTT	CASSLPLQGDWISNQPQHF
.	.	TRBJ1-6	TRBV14	TGTGCCAGCAGCCAAGGAAGAGGCACACCCCTCCACTTT	CASSQGRGTPLHF
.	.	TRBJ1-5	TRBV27	TGTGCCAGCAGTTTGACTGGTGGCAATCAGCCCCAGCATTTT	CASSLTGGNQPQHF